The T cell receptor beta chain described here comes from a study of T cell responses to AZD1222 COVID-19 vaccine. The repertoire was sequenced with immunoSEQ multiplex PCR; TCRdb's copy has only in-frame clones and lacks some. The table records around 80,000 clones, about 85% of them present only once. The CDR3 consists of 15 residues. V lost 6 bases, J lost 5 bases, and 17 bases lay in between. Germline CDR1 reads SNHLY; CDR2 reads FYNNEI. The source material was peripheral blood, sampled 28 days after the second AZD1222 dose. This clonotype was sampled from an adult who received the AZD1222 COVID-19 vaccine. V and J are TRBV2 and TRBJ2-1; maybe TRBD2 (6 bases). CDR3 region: CASRGPGLLNNEQFF. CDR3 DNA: TGTGCCAGCAGGGGACCGGGACTTCTAAACAATGAGCAGTTCTTC.